These 7 T cell receptor beta chains came from one sample sequenced in a study of identical twins. TCRdb called the 5' RACE reads again in MiXCR, with one record for every CDR3 protein. Of some 760,000 distinct CDR3 sequences listed, 15% to 20% are singletons. The data also belong to a second study, concerning T cells expressing NK-cell markers.

The sequenced sample was PBMCs. The receptors stem from a woman aged 18-29 years in good health.

The chain joins TRBV20-1 to TRBJ2-3, with TRBD2 matching 14 bases. The CDR3 is 15 amino acids. The germline V gene encodes CDR1 DFQATT and CDR2 SNEGSKA (reference sequence). J was trimmed by 8 bases and V by 5 bases; bases with no gene match: 9. DNA for the CDR3: TGCAGTGCTCCAGGGGAGACTAGCGGGGGGGCTACGCAGTATTTT. It yields the protein CSAPGETSGGATQYF.

This chain links TRBV15 with TRBJ2-6, with TRBD2 matching 10 bases. The CDR3 totals 19 residues. Germline V gene sequence: CDR1 LNHNV, CDR2 YYDKDF (reference sequence). Trimming removed 1 base from V and 0 bases from J; junction bases left unmatched: 6. The CDR3 reads CATSRGTSGLFSGANVLTF. CDR3 sequence (DNA): TGTGCCACCAGCAGAGGGACTAGCGGTCTTTTCTCTGGGGCCAACGTCCTGACTTTC.

This clonotype was seen ten or more times. V usage is TRBV11-2 and J usage is TRBJ1-2, with a tentative D call TRBD1 (5 bases). V lost 5 bases to trimming and J lost 10 bases, with 20 bases between them. This CDR3 comprises 14 residues. Germline CDR1 is SGHAT and CDR2 is FQNNGV. The CDR3 protein is CASSATSTARLYTF. The CDR3 DNA sequence: TGTGCCAGCAGCGCAACCTCGACAGCCCGACTCTACACCTTC.

This clonotype was counted a few times. This rearrangement joins TRBV13 to TRBJ2-7; D is perhaps TRBD2 (5 bases). Germline V gives CDR1 PRHDT, CDR2 FYEKMQ (reference sequence). The length of the CDR3 is 15 residues. The V gene lost 3 bases and the J gene lost 1 base, with 13 bases spanning the gap. The CDR3 protein is CASSFTGVSSYEQYF. The DNA for the CDR3 is TGTGCCAGCAGCTTCACCGGGGTCTCGTCCTACGAGCAGTACTTC.

The chain recombines TRBV27 with TRBJ1-2, with D unclear. Trimming cost V 5 bases and J 8 bases, with 21 bases left between them. CDR1 MNHEY and CDR2 SMNVEV come from the germline V gene (reference sequence). This CDR3 has 15 amino acids. The CDR3 DNA reads as TGTGCCAGCAGTCCCGCCGGGATACTGAGCGGGGGCTACACCTTC. This sequence encodes CASSPAGILSGGYTF.

This clonotype was counted many times. This chain connects TRBV4-3 to TRBJ2-3; D is perhaps TRBD1 or TRBD2 (5 bases each). The CDR3 is 14 residues long. CDR1 and CDR2 from the germline V gene are LGHNA and YSLEER. Trimming removed 0 bases from V and 7 bases from J, with 11 bases in between. CDR3 sequence: CASSQDDGANTQYF. CDR3 coding DNA: TGCGCCAGCAGCCAAGACGACGGGGCCAATACGCAGTATTTT.

This chain uses TRBV9 with TRBJ1-1, with unresolved D. The germline CDR1 and CDR2 sequences are SGDLS and YYNGEE. The CDR3 spans 16 residues. The ends were cut back, 0 bases at V and 0 bases at J, with 12 bases in the middle. Here the CDR3 reads CASSVVAGNMNTEAFF. CDR3 DNA sequence: TGTGCCAGCAGCGTAGTTGCCGGTAACATGAACACTGAAGCTTTCTTT.